This TCR beta chain was recorded in a study of blood T cells in healthy people across ages. Germline CDR1 is SGHTA and CDR2 is FQGNSA. The CDR3 contains 15 residues. V dropped 3 bases and J dropped 2; count of bases not matched to a gene: 5. Points from the study as a whole: Researchers report that TCR beta diversity correlated strongly with naive T cell percentage.

A second about 7 to 11 cycle PCR used barcoded and J-beta primers. TCRdb ran MiXCR on the 5' RACE reads and lists one entry per CDR3 protein. Among some 320,000 distinct CDR3 sequences listed, around 29% were seen once. The sample holds many counts of this clonotype. No antigen is known for it. The sequence was collected from a woman in her 70s in good health. V gene TRBV7-2 combines with J gene TRBJ2-3, with 7 bases matching TRBD2. The sequenced material came from blood. The CDR3 spells CASSLAGENTDTQYF. In DNA, the CDR3 is TGTGCCAGCAGCTTGGCGGGAGAAAACACAGATACGCAGTATTTT.